The clone carrying this T cell receptor beta chain was seen ten or more times. Its matching antigen is unknown. This record belongs to a study of CD8 T cells in ankylosing spondylitis. Study findings and constraints: Disease-linked clones reportedly showed significant enrichment in matched ankylosing spondylitis synovial fluid. Among TCR beta sequences, a motif of eight or nine highly homologous variants appeared characteristic of ankylosing spondylitis blood.

Researchers built TCR beta libraries using quantitative 5'-RACE with molecular barcodes. In TCRdb, the 5' RACE reads were re-called with MiXCR into one record per CDR3 protein. The table has some 250,000 distinct CDR3 sequences, around 10% seen once. The CDR3 is 13 amino acids. Per the germline V gene, CDR1 is SQVTM and CDR2 is ANQGSEA. Trimming took off 4 bases at V and 2 bases at J, with 10 bases between the two ends. Input material: blood, either unsorted or a sorted T cell fraction (not recorded which). The receptor was isolated from a male donor with ankylosing spondylitis or in good health (not recorded which). The rearrangement links TRBV29-1 to TRBJ2-3, with D possibly TRBD2 on 5 matching bases. CDR3 in DNA: TGCAGCGTTGCTGAGGGTTTCACAGATACGCAGTATTTT. It translates to CSVAEGFTDTQYF.